The present T cell receptor beta chain was sequenced within a study of cytomegalovirus exposure and HLA in healthy donors. Points from the study as a whole: A later analysis appeared to link common viral pathogens to several of the most significant clusters. Later examination showed HLA-associated TCR beta chains had greater clonal expansion than equally common others.

The PCR was carried out with 60 Vbeta primers and 13 Jbeta primers. Authors' methods: In a later analysis, approximately 73 million unique TCR beta chains included roughly 11 million shared by two or more donors. Clones were sequenced by immunoSEQ multiplex PCR, and TCRdb holds only the in-frame ones, with some missing. That table is the source of V, J and clone size, and D and trimming were worked out from the DNA. The table lists about 140,000 clones, more than 75% of them singletons. Details on this clone: The antigen is undetermined.

Donors counted as nominally healthy when sampled, yet unrecorded immune exposures were likely. CDR1 is LNHDA and CDR2 is SQIVND in the germline V gene (reference sequence). V lost 5 bases and J 1 base, leaving 12 bases between the germline ends. This CDR3 contains 15 residues. The rearrangement uses TRBV19 and TRBJ1-5; TRBD1 is a possible D gene (6 bases). The clonotype comes from a man younger than 35 in good health and CMV-seronegative. Source material: PBMCs. CDR3 in amino acids: CASSPGGRSNQPQHF. The CDR3 region has the DNA TGTGCCAGTAGTCCGGGGGGCAGGAGCAATCAGCCCCAGCATTTT.